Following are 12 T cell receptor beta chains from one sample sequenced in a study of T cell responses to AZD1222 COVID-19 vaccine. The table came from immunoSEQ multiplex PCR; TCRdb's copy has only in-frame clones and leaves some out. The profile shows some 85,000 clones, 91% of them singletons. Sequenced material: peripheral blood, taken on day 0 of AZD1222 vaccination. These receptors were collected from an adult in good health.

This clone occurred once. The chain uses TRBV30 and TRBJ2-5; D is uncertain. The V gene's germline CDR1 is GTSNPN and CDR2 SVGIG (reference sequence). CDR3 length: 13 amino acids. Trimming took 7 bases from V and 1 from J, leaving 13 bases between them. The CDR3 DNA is TGTGCCTCCTCAGTTCAGGCCCAAGAGACCCAGTACTTC. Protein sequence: CASSVQAQETQYF. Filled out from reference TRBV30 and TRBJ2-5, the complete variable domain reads SQTIHQWPATLVQPVGSPLSLECTVEGTSNPNLYWYRQAAGRGLQLLFYSVGIGQISSEVPQNLSASRPQDRQFILSSKKLLLSDSGFYLCASSVQAQETQYFGPGTRLLVL.

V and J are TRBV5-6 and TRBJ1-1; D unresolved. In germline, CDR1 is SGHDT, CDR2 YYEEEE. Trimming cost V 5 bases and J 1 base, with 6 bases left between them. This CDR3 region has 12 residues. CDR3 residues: CASSSGNTEAFF. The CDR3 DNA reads TGTGCCAGCAGTTCAGGGAACACTGAAGCTTTCTTT.

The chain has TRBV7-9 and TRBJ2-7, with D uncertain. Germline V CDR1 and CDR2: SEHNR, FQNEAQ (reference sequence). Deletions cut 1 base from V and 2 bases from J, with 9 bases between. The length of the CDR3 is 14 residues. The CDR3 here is CASSLGGPAYEQYF. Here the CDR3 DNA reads TGTGCCAGCAGCTTAGGTGGCCCAGCCTACGAGCAGTACTTC.

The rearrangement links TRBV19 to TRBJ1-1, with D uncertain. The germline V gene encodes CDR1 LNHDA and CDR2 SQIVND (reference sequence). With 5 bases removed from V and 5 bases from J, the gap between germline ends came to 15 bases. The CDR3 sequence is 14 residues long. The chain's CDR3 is CASSSIGRGTEAFF. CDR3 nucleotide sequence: TGTGCCAGTAGTTCCATTGGCCGGGGAACTGAAGCTTTCTTT.

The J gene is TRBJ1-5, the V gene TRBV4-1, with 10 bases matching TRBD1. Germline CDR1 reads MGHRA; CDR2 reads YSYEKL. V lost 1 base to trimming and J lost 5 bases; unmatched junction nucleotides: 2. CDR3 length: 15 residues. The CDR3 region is CASSQGQGAYQPQHF. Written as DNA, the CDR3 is TGCGCCAGCAGCCAAGGACAGGGGGCCTATCAGCCCCAGCATTTT.

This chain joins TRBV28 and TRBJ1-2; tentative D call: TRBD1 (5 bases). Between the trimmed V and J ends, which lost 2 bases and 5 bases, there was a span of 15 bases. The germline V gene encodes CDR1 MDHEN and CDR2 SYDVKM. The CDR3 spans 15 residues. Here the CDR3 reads CASSLRPGGKYGYTF. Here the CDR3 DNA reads TGTGCCAGCAGTTTACGGCCGGGGGGGAAATATGGCTACACCTTC.

The chain's CDR3 is CASSVDGGWEYNEQFF. The CDR3 region has the DNA TGTGCCAGCAGCGTAGACGGGGGGTGGGAATACAATGAGCAGTTCTTC. The J gene is TRBJ2-1, the V gene TRBV9; the match to TRBD2 covers 7 bases. Looked up from germline, CDR1 is SGDLS and CDR2 is YYNGEE. This CDR3 has 16 residues. With 0 bases clipped from V and 4 bases from J, the junction kept 7 bases outside the gene matches.

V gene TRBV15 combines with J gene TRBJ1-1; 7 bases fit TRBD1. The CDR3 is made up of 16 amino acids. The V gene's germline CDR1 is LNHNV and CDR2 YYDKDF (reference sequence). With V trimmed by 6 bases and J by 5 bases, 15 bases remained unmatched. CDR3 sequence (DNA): TGTGCCACCAGATCGGGTACGACAGGGTTCGGGACTGAAGCTTTCTTT. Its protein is CATRSGTTGFGTEAFF.

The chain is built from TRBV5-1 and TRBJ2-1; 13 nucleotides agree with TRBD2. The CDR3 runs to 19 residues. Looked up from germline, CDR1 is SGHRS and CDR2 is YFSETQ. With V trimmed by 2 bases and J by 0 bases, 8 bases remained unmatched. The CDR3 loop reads CASSFQLAGGIISYNEQFF. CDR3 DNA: TGCGCCAGCAGCTTCCAACTAGCGGGAGGGATAATCTCCTACAATGAGCAGTTCTTC.

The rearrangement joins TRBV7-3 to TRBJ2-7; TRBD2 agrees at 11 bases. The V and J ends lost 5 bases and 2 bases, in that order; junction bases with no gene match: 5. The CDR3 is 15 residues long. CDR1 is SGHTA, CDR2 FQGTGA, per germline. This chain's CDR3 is CASSISGGAPYEQYF. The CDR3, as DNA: TGTGCCAGCAGCATTAGCGGGGGGGCCCCCTACGAGCAGTACTTC.

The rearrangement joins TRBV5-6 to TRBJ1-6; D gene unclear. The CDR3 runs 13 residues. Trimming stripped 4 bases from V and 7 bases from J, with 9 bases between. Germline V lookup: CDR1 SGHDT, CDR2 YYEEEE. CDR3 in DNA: TGTGCCAGCAGCCCGGCGGGAAATTCACCCCTCCACTTT. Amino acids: CASSPAGNSPLHF.

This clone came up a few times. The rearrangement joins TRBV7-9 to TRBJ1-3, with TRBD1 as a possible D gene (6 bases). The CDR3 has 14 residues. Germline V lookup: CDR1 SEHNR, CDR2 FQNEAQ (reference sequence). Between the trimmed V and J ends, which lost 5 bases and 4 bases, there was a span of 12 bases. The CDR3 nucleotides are TGTGCCAGCAGCATTAACAGGGCGGGAAACACCATATATTTT. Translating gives CASSINRAGNTIYF.